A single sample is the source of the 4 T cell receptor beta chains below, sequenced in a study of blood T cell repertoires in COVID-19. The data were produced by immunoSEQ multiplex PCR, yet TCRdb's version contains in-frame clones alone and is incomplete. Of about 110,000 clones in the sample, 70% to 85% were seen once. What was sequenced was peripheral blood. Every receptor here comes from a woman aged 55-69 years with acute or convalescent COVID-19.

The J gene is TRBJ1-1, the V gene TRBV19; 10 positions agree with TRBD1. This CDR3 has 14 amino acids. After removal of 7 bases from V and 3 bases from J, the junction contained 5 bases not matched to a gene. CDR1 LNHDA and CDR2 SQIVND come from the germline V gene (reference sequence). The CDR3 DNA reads TGTGCCAGTAAAAACGGACAGGGGGACACTGAAGCTTTCTTT. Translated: CASKNGQGDTEAFF. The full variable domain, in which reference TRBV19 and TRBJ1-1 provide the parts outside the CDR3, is DGGITQSPKYLFRKEGQNVTLSCEQNLNHDAMYWYRQDPGQGLRLIYYSQIVNDFQKGDIAEGYSVSREKKESFPLTVTSAQKNPTAFYLCASKNGQGDTEAFFGQGTRLTVV.

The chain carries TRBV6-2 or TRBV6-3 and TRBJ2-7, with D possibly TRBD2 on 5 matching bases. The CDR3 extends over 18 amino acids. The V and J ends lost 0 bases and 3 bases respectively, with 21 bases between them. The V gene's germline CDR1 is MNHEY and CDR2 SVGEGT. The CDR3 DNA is TGTGCCAGCAGTTACTCGATCAGTAAGGGAGTTGAAAACTACGAGCAGTACTTC. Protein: CASSYSISKGVENYEQYF.

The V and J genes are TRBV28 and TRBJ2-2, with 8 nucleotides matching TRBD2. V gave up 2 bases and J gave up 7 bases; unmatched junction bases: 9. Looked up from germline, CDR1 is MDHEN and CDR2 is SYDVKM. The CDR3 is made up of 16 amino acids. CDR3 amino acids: CASSLVGLGHLGELFF. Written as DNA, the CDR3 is TGTGCCAGCAGTTTAGTGGGACTAGGGCATCTCGGGGAGCTGTTTTTT.

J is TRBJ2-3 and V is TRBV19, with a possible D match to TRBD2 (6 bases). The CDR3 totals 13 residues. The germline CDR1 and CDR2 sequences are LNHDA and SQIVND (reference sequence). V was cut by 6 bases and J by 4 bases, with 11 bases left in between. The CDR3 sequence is CASRTREADTQYF. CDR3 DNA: TGTGCCAGTAGGACGAGGGAGGCAGATACGCAGTATTTT.